This T cell receptor beta chain stems from a study of shared clonotypes between healthy human individuals. Genomic DNA, for the unsorted samples, came from tens of millions of PBMCs. Sequenced by immunoSEQ multiplex PCR; TCRdb stores in-frame clones only, minus some. The sample yields about half a million clones, roughly three quarters seen once. The CDR3 consists of 12 residues. CDR1 is MDHEN, CDR2 SYDVKM, per germline. The ends were cut back, 2 bases at V and 9 bases at J, with 11 bases in the middle. A remark on this clone: The target antigen is unknown.

Whole-study results and caveats: Researchers sampled blood only, noting tissue repertoires likely differ.

The chain links TRBV28 to TRBJ2-7; perhaps D is TRBD1 or TRBD2 (5 bases each). The TCR sequence derives from a woman aged 40 to 50 in good health. Some clones in this sample may be carry-over from other donors' samples. The sequenced sample consisted of PBMCs. This CDR3 reads CASSLGGSWQYF. The CDR3 region has the DNA TGTGCCAGCAGTTTAGGGGGTAGTTGGCAGTACTTC. Full variable domain (outside the CDR3, taken from reference TRBV28 and TRBJ2-7): DVKVTQSSRYLVKRTGEKVFLECVQDMDHENMFWYRQDPGLGLRLIYFSYDVKMKEKGDIPEGYSVSREKKERFSLILESASTNQTSMYLCASSLGGSWQYFGPGTRLTVT.